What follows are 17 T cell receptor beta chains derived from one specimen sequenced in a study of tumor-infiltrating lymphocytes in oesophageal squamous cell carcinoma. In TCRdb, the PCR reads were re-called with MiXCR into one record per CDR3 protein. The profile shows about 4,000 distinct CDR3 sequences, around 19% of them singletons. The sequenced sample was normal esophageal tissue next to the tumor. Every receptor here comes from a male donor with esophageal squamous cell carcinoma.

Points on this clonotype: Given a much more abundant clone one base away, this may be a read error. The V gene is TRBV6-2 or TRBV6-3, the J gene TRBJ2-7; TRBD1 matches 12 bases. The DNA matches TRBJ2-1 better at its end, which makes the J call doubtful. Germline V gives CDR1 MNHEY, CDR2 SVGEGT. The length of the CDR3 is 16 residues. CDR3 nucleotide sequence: TGTGCCAGCAGTACTTACGTAGGGACAGGGGGCTACGAGCAGTTCTTC. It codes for CASSTYVGTGGYEQFF.

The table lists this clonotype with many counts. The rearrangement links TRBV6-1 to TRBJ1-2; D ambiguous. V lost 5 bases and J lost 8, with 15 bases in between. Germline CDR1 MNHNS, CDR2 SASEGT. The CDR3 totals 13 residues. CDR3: CASSPLAGRGYTF. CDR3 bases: TGTGCCAGCAGTCCCCTGGCGGGTAGAGGCTACACCTTC.

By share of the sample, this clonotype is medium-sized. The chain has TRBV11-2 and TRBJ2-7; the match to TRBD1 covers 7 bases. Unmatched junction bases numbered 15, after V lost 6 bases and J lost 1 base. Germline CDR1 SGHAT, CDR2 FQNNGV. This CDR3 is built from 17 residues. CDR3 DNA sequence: TGTGCCAGCAGTCATACAGGGGATTGGACCCTATCCTACGAGCAGTACTTC. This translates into CASSHTGDWTLSYEQYF.

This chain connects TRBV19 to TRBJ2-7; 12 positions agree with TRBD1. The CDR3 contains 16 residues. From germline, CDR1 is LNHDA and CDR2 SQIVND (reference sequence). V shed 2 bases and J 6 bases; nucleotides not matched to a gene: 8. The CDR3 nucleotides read TGTGCCAGTAGTATATTGTTGGGACAGGGGGCTGGCGAGCAGTACTTC. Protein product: CASSILLGQGAGEQYF.

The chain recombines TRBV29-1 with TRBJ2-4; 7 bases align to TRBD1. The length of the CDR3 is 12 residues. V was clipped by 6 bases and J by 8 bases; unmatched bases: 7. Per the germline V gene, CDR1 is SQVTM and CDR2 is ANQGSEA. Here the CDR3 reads CSVRQGGDIQYF. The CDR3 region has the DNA TGCAGCGTCAGACAGGGTGGCGACATTCAGTACTTC.

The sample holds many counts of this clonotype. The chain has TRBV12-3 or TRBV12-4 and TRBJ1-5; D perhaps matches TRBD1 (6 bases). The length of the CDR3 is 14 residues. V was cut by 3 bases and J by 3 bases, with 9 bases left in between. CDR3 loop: CASSFSGANQPQHF. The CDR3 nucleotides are TGTGCCAGCAGTTTTTCGGGGGCCAATCAGCCCCAGCATTTT.

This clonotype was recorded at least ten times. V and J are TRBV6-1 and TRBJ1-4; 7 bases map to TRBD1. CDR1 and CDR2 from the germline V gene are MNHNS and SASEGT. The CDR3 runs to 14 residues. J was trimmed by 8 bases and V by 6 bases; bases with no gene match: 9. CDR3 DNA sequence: TGTGCCAGCAGACGACAGGGAGGAACAGAAAAACTGTTTTTT. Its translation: CASRRQGGTEKLFF.

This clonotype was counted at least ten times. This chain's CDR3 is CASSEEGNTQYF. DNA of the CDR3: TGTGCCAGCAGTGAAGAGGGGAATACGCAGTATTTT. The rearrangement links TRBV2 to TRBJ2-3, with D possibly being TRBD1 (5 bases). The germline V gene encodes CDR1 SNHLY and CDR2 FYNNEI. There are 12 residues in the CDR3. Trimming cost V 1 base and J 7 bases, with 6 bases left between them.

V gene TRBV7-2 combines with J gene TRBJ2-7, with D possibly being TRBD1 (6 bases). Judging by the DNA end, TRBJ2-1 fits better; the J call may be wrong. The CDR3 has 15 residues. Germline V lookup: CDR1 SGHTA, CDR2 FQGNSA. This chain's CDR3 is CASSREGQAYNEQFF. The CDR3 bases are TGTGCCAGCAGCAGAGAGGGACAAGCCTACAATGAGCAGTTCTTC.

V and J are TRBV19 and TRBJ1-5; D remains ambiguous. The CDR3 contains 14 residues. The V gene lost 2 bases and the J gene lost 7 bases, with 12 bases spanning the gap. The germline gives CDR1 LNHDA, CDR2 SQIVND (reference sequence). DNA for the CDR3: TGTGCCAGTAGTATAAGATTTGCGGAGCAGCCCCAGCATTTT. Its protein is CASSIRFAEQPQHF.

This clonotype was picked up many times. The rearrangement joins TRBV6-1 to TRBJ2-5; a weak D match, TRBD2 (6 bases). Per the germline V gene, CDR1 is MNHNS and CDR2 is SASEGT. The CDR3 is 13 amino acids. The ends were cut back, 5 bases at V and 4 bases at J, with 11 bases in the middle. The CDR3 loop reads CASSWGVGETQYF. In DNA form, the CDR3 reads TGTGCCAGCAGTTGGGGGGTTGGAGAGACCCAGTACTTC.

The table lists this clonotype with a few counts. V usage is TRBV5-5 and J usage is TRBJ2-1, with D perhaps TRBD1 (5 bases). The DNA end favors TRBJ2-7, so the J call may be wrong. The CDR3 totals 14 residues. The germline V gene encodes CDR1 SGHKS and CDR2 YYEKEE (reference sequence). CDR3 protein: CASSLRGPPGEQYF. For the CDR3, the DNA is TGTGCCAGCAGCTTGAGGGGTCCGCCTGGGGAGCAGTACTTC.

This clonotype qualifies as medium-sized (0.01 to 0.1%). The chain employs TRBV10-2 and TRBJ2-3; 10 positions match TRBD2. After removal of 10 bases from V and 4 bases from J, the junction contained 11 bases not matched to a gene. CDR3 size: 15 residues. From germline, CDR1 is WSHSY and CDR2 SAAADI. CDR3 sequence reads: CATYFSGGQADTQYF. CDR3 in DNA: TGCGCCACCTACTTTAGCGGGGGGCAGGCAGATACGCAGTATTTT.

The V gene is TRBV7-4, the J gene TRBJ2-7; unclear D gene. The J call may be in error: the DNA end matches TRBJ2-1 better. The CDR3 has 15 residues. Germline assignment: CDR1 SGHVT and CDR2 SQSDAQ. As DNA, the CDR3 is TGTGCCAGCAGCTTGAACCACAAAGGCGCAGATACGCAGTTCTTC. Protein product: CASSLNHKGADTQFF.

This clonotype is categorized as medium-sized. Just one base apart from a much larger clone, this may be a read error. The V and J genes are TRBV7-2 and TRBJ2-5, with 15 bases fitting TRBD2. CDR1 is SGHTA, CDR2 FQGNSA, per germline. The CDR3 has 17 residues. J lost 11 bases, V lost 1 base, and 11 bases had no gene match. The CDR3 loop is CASSLDGTSGGNNEQYF. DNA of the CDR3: TGTGCCAGCAGCTTAGATGGGACTAGCGGGGGGAACAATGAGCAGTACTTC.

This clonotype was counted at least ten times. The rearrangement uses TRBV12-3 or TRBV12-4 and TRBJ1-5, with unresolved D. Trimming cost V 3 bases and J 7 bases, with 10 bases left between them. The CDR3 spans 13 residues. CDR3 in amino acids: CASSFSPPQPQHF. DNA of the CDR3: TGTGCCAGCAGTTTTAGTCCGCCGCAGCCCCAGCATTTT.

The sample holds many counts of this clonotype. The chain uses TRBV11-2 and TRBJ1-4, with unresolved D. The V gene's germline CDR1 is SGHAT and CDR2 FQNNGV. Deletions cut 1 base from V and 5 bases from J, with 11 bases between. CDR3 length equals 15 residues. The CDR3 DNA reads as TGTGCCAGCAGCTTAGTGGAGGGTCTCAATGAAAAACTGTTTTTT. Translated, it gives CASSLVEGLNEKLFF.